This T cell receptor beta chain was captured in a study of control samples from healthy donors and cancer patients. The CDR3 covers 15 residues. V was shortened by 0 bases and J by 9 bases, with 13 bases between the two germline ends. Per the germline V gene, CDR1 is SGDLS and CDR2 is YYNGEE. The table came from immunoSEQ multiplex PCR; TCRdb's copy has only in-frame clones and leaves some out. The sample contains about 120,000 clones, roughly 90% of which appear only once. Specimen: PBMCs. The rearrangement joins TRBV9 to TRBJ1-6, with a possible D match to TRBD1 (5 bases). The sequence came from an older woman with lung cancer. CDR3: CASSVGGGDVSPLHF. In nucleotides, the CDR3 is TGTGCCAGCAGCGTAGGCGGAGGGGATGTTTCACCCCTCCACTTT. Together with reference TRBV9 and TRBJ1-6, the CDR3 gives the full variable domain: DSGVTQTPKHLITATGQRVTLRCSPRSGDLSVYWYQQSLDQGLQFLIQYYNGEERAKGNILERFSAQQFPDLHSELNLSSLELGDSALYFCASSVGGGDVSPLHFGNGTRLTVT.